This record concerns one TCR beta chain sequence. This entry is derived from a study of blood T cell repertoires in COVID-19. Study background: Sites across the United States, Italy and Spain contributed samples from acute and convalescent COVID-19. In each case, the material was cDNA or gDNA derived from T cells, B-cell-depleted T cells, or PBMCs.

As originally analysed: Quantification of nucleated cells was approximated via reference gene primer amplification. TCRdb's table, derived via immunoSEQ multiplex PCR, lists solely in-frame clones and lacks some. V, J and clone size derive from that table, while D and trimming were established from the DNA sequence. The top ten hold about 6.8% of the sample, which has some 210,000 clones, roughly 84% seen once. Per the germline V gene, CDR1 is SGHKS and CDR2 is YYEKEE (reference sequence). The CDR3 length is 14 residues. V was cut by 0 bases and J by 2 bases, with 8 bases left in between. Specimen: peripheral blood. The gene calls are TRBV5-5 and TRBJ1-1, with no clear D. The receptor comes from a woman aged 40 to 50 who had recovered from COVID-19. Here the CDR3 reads CASSLDGFNTEAFF. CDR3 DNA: TGTGCCAGCAGCTTGGACGGGTTTAACACTGAAGCTTTCTTT. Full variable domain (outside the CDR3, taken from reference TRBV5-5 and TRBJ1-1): DAGVTQSPTHLIKTRGQQVTLRCSPISGHKSVSWYQQVLGQGPQFIFQYYEKEERGRGNFPDRFSARQFPNYSSELNVNALLLGDSALYLCASSLDGFNTEAFFGQGTRLTVV.